These T cell receptor beta chains were read from a single sample in a study of a mutant IDH1 vaccine in newly diagnosed glioma. Sequencing was performed with immunoSEQ multiplex PCR; in TCRdb, only in-frame clones are kept and a portion is missing. Of under 90,000 clones in the sample, approximately 79% were seen once. Sequences were derived from PBMCs, sampled from a glioma patient treated with radiotherapy, temozolomide or both. These receptors were obtained from a man in his fifties with glioma. Both conserved end residues are part of each CDR3. Each record gives: CDR3 DNA, CDR3 protein, D gene, clone size, J gene, V gene. D genes are given only for firm matches. Rows give clone size only sometimes, using once, few, many, or a class for an expanded clone.

cdr3_nt: TGTGCCAGCAGTGTGCTAGCGAAAAATACGCAGTATTTT
cdr3_aa: CASSVLAKNTQYF
d_call: -
clone_size: -
j_call: TRBJ2-3
v_call: TRBV2

cdr3_nt: TGTGCCAGCAGTGAAGCCATATTTGGGGGGAACGAGCAGTACTTC
cdr3_aa: CASSEAIFGGNEQYF
d_call: -
clone_size: -
j_call: TRBJ2-7
v_call: TRBV6-1

cdr3_nt: TGTGCCAGCAGCTTAATAACCGGGACGTACAATGAGCAGTTCTTC
cdr3_aa: CASSLITGTYNEQFF
d_call: -
clone_size: -
j_call: TRBJ2-1
v_call: TRBV7-8

cdr3_nt: TGTGCCAGCTCGGATACCTATAATTCACCCCTCCACTTT
cdr3_aa: CASSDTYNSPLHF
d_call: -
clone_size: once
j_call: TRBJ1-6
v_call: TRBV18

cdr3_nt: TGTGCCAGCAGCTTAGGGGGACAGGGTAGCAATCAGCCCCAGCATTTT
cdr3_aa: CASSLGGQGSNQPQHF
d_call: TRBD1
clone_size: -
j_call: TRBJ1-5
v_call: TRBV7-2

cdr3_nt: TGCGCCAGCAGCTGGGGGCGGGGGCCAGAGACCCAGTACTTC
cdr3_aa: CASSWGRGPETQYF
d_call: -
clone_size: once
j_call: TRBJ2-5
v_call: TRBV5-1

cdr3_nt: TGTGCCAGCAGTGAAGACCAGGGTCGCCCCTCCTTC
cdr3_aa: CASSEDQGRPSF
d_call: -
clone_size: -
j_call: TRBJ1-2
v_call: TRBV2

cdr3_nt: TGCAGCGTTGAGGATGGGTACAGCTCTTCCTACGAGCAGTACTTC
cdr3_aa: CSVEDGYSSSYEQYF
d_call: -
clone_size: few
j_call: TRBJ2-7
v_call: TRBV29-1

cdr3_nt: TGTGCCAGTAGGGGGGGAGATACGCAGTATTTT
cdr3_aa: CASRGGDTQYF
d_call: -
clone_size: -
j_call: TRBJ2-3
v_call: TRBV19

cdr3_nt: TGTGCCAGCAGCCAACTCGGAACACGGGGTGAGCAGTTCTTC
cdr3_aa: CASSQLGTRGEQFF
d_call: -
clone_size: -
j_call: TRBJ2-1
v_call: TRBV4-2

cdr3_nt: TGTGCCAGCAGTGAGGACAGATACAATGAGCAGTTCTTC
cdr3_aa: CASSEDRYNEQFF
d_call: -
clone_size: -
j_call: TRBJ2-1
v_call: TRBV2

cdr3_nt: TGTGCCAGCAGCCAAAGGGGGCCAGAGACTAATGAAAAACTGTTTTTT
cdr3_aa: CASSQRGPETNEKLFF
d_call: TRBD1
clone_size: -
j_call: TRBJ1-4
v_call: TRBV14

cdr3_nt: TGTGCCAGCAGCTTAACGACTAGCGGAACGCAGTACTTC
cdr3_aa: CASSLTTSGTQYF
d_call: TRBD2
clone_size: -
j_call: TRBJ2-7
v_call: TRBV7-3

cdr3_nt: TGTGCCAGCAGCTCTACGGGCGAGCAGTACTTC
cdr3_aa: CASSSTGEQYF
d_call: -
clone_size: -
j_call: TRBJ2-7
v_call: TRBV7-8

cdr3_nt: TGCGCCAGCAGCTTGGGTCTAGCGGGGGTTAAAAGAGAGTTCTTC
cdr3_aa: CASSLGLAGVKREFF
d_call: TRBD2
clone_size: -
j_call: TRBJ2-1
v_call: TRBV5-1

cdr3_nt: TGCAGCGTTTCGGCCCAGGGGGCGCGACAGACCCAGTACTTC
cdr3_aa: CSVSAQGARQTQYF
d_call: TRBD1
clone_size: once
j_call: TRBJ2-5
v_call: TRBV29-1

cdr3_nt: TGTGCCAGCGGGGCACGAGATACGCAGTATTTT
cdr3_aa: CASGARDTQYF
d_call: -
clone_size: -
j_call: TRBJ2-3
v_call: TRBV28

cdr3_nt: TGCAGCGTTACTGGAATGTCGACAGATCTCGGCGAGCAGTACTTC
cdr3_aa: CSVTGMSTDLGEQYF
d_call: -
clone_size: -
j_call: TRBJ2-7
v_call: TRBV29-1

cdr3_nt: TGTGCCAGTAGTAGGGACAGTAGCTCCTACAATGAGCAGTTCTTC
cdr3_aa: CASSRDSSSYNEQFF
d_call: TRBD1
clone_size: -
j_call: TRBJ2-1
v_call: TRBV19

cdr3_nt: TGCAGGACACAGGGGGGTTCTGAAGCTTTCTTT
cdr3_aa: CRTQGGSEAFF
d_call: TRBD1
clone_size: -
j_call: TRBJ1-1
v_call: TRBV20-1

cdr3_nt: TGTGCCAGCAGCTTAGTACCGGGGGGGCGGAATGAGCAGTTCTTC
cdr3_aa: CASSLVPGGRNEQFF
d_call: TRBD2
clone_size: -
j_call: TRBJ2-1
v_call: TRBV7-2

cdr3_nt: TGTGCCAGCAGCATCGGACGGGGACCTAACTATGGCTACACCTTC
cdr3_aa: CASSIGRGPNYGYTF
d_call: -
clone_size: -
j_call: TRBJ1-2
v_call: TRBV11-1

cdr3_nt: TGCGCCAGCAGCCAAGATATCGGGGCAGGCGTTAACACTGAAGCTTTCTTT
cdr3_aa: CASSQDIGAGVNTEAFF
d_call: -
clone_size: -
j_call: TRBJ1-1
v_call: TRBV4-3

cdr3_nt: TGTGCCAGCAGCTCCCGGGAAACCTACGAGCAGTACTTC
cdr3_aa: CASSSRETYEQYF
d_call: -
clone_size: -
j_call: TRBJ2-7
v_call: TRBV5-4

cdr3_nt: TGCAGCGTGAAGGACAGTTTGAACACTGAAGCTTTCTTT
cdr3_aa: CSVKDSLNTEAFF
d_call: -
clone_size: -
j_call: TRBJ1-1
v_call: TRBV29-1

cdr3_nt: TGTGCCAGCAGTTACTCGACCGGGACCTACGAGCAGTACTTC
cdr3_aa: CASSYSTGTYEQYF
d_call: -
clone_size: few
j_call: TRBJ2-7
v_call: TRBV6-5

cdr3_nt: TGTGCCAGCAGCTTACAACAAAGCTATGGCTACACCTTC
cdr3_aa: CASSLQQSYGYTF
d_call: -
clone_size: -
j_call: TRBJ1-2
v_call: TRBV7-2

cdr3_nt: TGTGCCAGCAGCTTCGATAATTCACCCCTCCACTTT
cdr3_aa: CASSFDNSPLHF
d_call: -
clone_size: -
j_call: TRBJ1-6
v_call: TRBV7-9